The next 12 T cell receptor beta chains were all read from a single sample in a study of shared clonotypes between healthy human individuals. The table came from immunoSEQ multiplex PCR; TCRdb's copy has only in-frame clones and leaves some out. The table records some 1,100,000 clones, approximately 78% of them present only once. The specimen was memory CD4+ T cells from PBMCs. Indicated subset: CD45RA-negative fraction. The receptors come from a man aged 18 to 29 in good health. Some clones in this sample may be carry-over from other donors' samples.

This chain connects TRBV11-2 to TRBJ2-7, with TRBD2 as a possible D gene (6 bases). V lost 5 bases and J 2 bases, leaving 19 bases between the germline ends. Germline V gene data show CDR1 as SGHAT and CDR2 as FQNNGV. The CDR3 contains 16 residues. In DNA form, the CDR3 reads TGTGCCAGCAGCCCCAGCCGGGACTGGACACCCTACGAGCAGTACTTC. Protein sequence: CASSPSRDWTPYEQYF.

The gene calls are TRBV19 and TRBJ1-1; TRBD1 might be the D (6 bases). There are 14 residues in the CDR3. Germline CDR1 and CDR2: LNHDA and SQIVND (reference sequence). V dropped 5 bases and J dropped 2 bases, with 12 bases sitting between them. CDR3 amino acids: CASSSAGGNTEAFF. CDR3 DNA: TGTGCCAGTAGTTCGGCCGGGGGCAACACTGAAGCTTTCTTT. Full variable domain (rest looked up from reference TRBV19 and TRBJ1-1): DGGITQSPKYLFRKEGQNVTLSCEQNLNHDAMYWYRQDPGQGLRLIYYSQIVNDFQKGDIAEGYSVSREKKESFPLTVTSAQKNPTAFYLCASSSAGGNTEAFFGQGTRLTVV.

The gene calls are TRBV2 and TRBJ1-3; 7 bases align to TRBD1. CDR1 and CDR2 from the germline V gene are SNHLY and FYNNEI. With V trimmed by 9 bases and J by 0 bases, 5 bases remained unmatched. The CDR3 has 14 amino acids. This chain's CDR3 is CASEGAISGNTIYF. DNA of the CDR3: TGTGCCAGTGAGGGGGCCATCTCTGGAAACACCATATATTTT.

The CDR3 DNA reads as TGCGGGGCAGGGGCCCCGGGCACGCAGTATTTT. The encoded protein is CGAGAPGTQYF. The chain couples TRBV29-1 to TRBJ2-3; possibly TRBD1 for D (6 bases). Germline-derived CDR1 and CDR2 are SQVTM and ANQGSEA. The CDR3 has 11 residues.

This clone appeared once. The chain recombines TRBV9 with TRBJ1-4; D is ambiguous. The V end was cut by 4 bases, the J end by 13 bases, with 17 bases between. Per germline, CDR1 SGDLS and CDR2 YYNGEE. CDR3 length: 13 amino acids. CDR3 sequence reads: CASSPNIGLRLFF. CDR3 coding DNA: TGTGCCAGCAGCCCCAACATCGGTTTAAGACTGTTTTTT. The variable domain in full, completed from reference TRBV9 and TRBJ1-4, reads DSGVTQTPKHLITATGQRVTLRCSPRSGDLSVYWYQQSLDQGLQFLIQYYNGEERAKGNILERFSAQQFPDLHSELNLSSLELGDSALYFCASSPNIGLRLFFGSGTQLSVL.

The chain recombines TRBV9 with TRBJ1-4; 8 nucleotides align to TRBD1. The V and J ends lost 0 bases and 7 bases, in that order; junction bases with no gene match: 5. This CDR3 region has 15 residues. The germline V gene has CDR1 SGDLS and CDR2 YYNGEE. CDR3 DNA: TGTGCCAGCAGCGTAGACCAGGGGGCGGGTGAAAAACTGTTTTTT. This sequence encodes CASSVDQGAGEKLFF.

This clone appeared a few times. CDR3 sequence (DNA): TGTGCCAGCAGCTTGAATGGACAGGGTGGCAATCAGCCCCAGCATTTT. Protein product: CASSLNGQGGNQPQHF. The rearrangement joins TRBV5-4 to TRBJ1-5, with 8 bases that match TRBD1. The V segment lost 1 base and the J segment 2 bases; nucleotides outside the gene matches: 5. Germline CDR1 reads SGHNT; CDR2 reads YYREEE (reference sequence). This CDR3 has 16 amino acids. The entire variable domain, with the rest obtained from reference TRBV5-4 and TRBJ1-5, is as follows: ETGVTQSPTHLIKTRGQQVTLRCSSQSGHNTVSWYQQALGQGPQFIFQYYREEENGRGNFPPRFSGLQFPNYSSELNVNALELDDSALYLCASSLNGQGGNQPQHFGDGTRLSIL.

This clone was seen a handful of times. The chain recombines TRBV5-4 with TRBJ2-3; TRBD2 agrees at 8 bases. V was clipped by 7 bases and J by 2 bases; unmatched bases: 6. The CDR3 is 14 amino acids. Looked up from germline, CDR1 is SGHNT and CDR2 is YYREEE (reference sequence). CDR3 nucleotide sequence: TGTGCCAGCCCAGCGGGGGCTAACACAGATACGCAGTATTTT. This codes for CASPAGANTDTQYF. Full variable domain (missing parts from reference TRBV5-4 and TRBJ2-3): ETGVTQSPTHLIKTRGQQVTLRCSSQSGHNTVSWYQQALGQGPQFIFQYYREEENGRGNFPPRFSGLQFPNYSSELNVNALELDDSALYLCASPAGANTDTQYFGPGTRLTVL.

V and J are TRBV5-8 and TRBJ2-7, with 7 nucleotides matching TRBD1. The CDR3 extends over 15 amino acids. Germline lookup yields CDR1 SGHTS and CDR2 YDEGEE. With V trimmed by 4 bases and J by 5 bases, 12 bases remained unmatched. The DNA of the CDR3 is TGTGCCAGCAGCCCGGGGACAGCAGCGGATGACGAGCAGTACTTC. Translating gives CASSPGTAADDEQYF.

A word on this clone: Additional DNA sequences in this sample encode the identical CDR3. The chain uses TRBV30 and TRBJ2-5; tentative D call: TRBD1 (5 bases). Per the germline V gene, CDR1 is GTSNPN and CDR2 is SVGIG (reference sequence). With 2 bases removed from V and 5 bases from J, the gap between germline ends came to 6 bases. CDR3 length: 11 amino acids. The CDR3 DNA reads as TGTGCCTGGAGTCCAGGGGAGACCCAGTACTTC. It encodes CAWSPGETQYF.

As to this clone: A read error may explain this, as a much larger clone is one base away. CDR3 nucleotides: TGTGCCAGCAGTTCCCAGGGGGCGAGGACTGAAGCTTTCTTT. This gives the protein CASSSQGARTEAFF. V usage is TRBV6-5 and J usage is TRBJ1-1; 8 bases are a match to TRBD1. The J segment lost 5 bases and the V segment lost 4 bases, leaving 6 bases of the junction unmatched. CDR3 length: 14 residues. From germline, CDR1 is MNHEY and CDR2 SVGAGI.

This clone was found once. The chain employs TRBV5-1 and TRBJ1-2, with D hard to call. Per the germline V gene, CDR1 is SGHRS and CDR2 is YFSETQ. V was pared by 0 bases and J by 4 bases, with 13 bases between. CDR3 length: 15 amino acids. The CDR3 reads CASSLGSVQSYGYTF. The CDR3 nucleotides read TGCGCCAGCAGCTTGGGTTCGGTTCAATCCTATGGCTACACCTTC.